The T cell receptor beta chain under discussion was sequenced for a study of blood T cell dynamics during melanoma immunotherapy. Repertoires were generated with immunoSEQ multiplex PCR, while TCRdb's copy carries only in-frame clones and drops some. This table has under 15,000 clones, 85% to 90% appearing once. This sample's time point: pre-treatment baseline. Trimming stripped 6 bases from V and 2 bases from J, with 10 bases between. Per germline, CDR1 SNHLY and CDR2 FYNNEI. The CDR3 spans 14 residues. Sequenced material: blood, taken from a patient treated with checkpoint blockade. The chain has TRBV2 and TRBJ2-2, with D possibly being TRBD2 (6 bases). The clonotype was recovered from a human donor with melanoma. The CDR3 DNA sequence: TGTGCCAGCAGAGTAGCGGAAAACACCGGGGAGCTGTTTTTT. Protein product: CASRVAENTGELFF.